These 10 T cell receptor beta chains came from one sample sequenced in a study of T cells in Graves' hyperthyroidism and ophthalmopathy. What was amplified from RNA transcripts were TCR beta CDR3 regions. HTBI primers drove first-round RT-PCR of the TCR CDR3. TCRdb redid the calling of the multiplex PCR reads with MiXCR, one entry per CDR3 protein. This sample has about 270,000 distinct CDR3 sequences, with 20% to 30% found just once. The specimen was blood. The receptors come from a man aged 35-49 years with Graves' hyperthyroidism that later progressed to Graves' ophthalmopathy.

There are many counts of this clonotype. V usage is TRBV11-2 and J usage is TRBJ1-2; 11 bases line up with TRBD1. J lost 6 bases, V lost 5 bases, and 11 bases had no gene match. The CDR3 runs to 16 residues. The germline gives CDR1 SGHAT, CDR2 FQNNGV. The CDR3 is CASSPSRTGGSHGYTF. The CDR3 bases are TGTGCCAGCAGCCCGAGCCGGACAGGGGGCTCTCATGGCTACACCTTC.

This clonotype showed up many times. The chain has TRBV27 and TRBJ1-1; no reliable D call. There are 13 residues in the CDR3. V gave up 6 bases and J gave up 0 bases, with 8 bases separating them. CDR1 MNHEY and CDR2 SMNVEV come from the germline V gene (reference sequence). The CDR3 protein is CASRKKMNTEAFF. The CDR3 coding sequence is TGTGCCAGCAGAAAAAAGATGAACACTGAAGCTTTCTTT.

In this sample, this clonotype turned up many times. The genes are TRBV29-1 and TRBJ2-7; 8 nucleotides line up with TRBD2. Germline V CDR1 and CDR2: SQVTM, ANQGSEA. With V trimmed by 5 bases and J by 3 bases, 6 bases remained unmatched. The CDR3 runs 13 residues. The CDR3 DNA reads as TGCAGCGTTTCCTCCGGGAGGGTCTACGAGCAGTACTTC. Its translation: CSVSSGRVYEQYF.

The chain combines TRBV5-1 with TRBJ2-1; 10 nucleotides align to TRBD2. The junction had 3 bases not matched to a gene; V was cut back by 0 bases and J by 6 bases. CDR1 is SGHRS, CDR2 YFSETQ, per germline. This CDR3 has 15 residues. CDR3 protein: CASSLAAGGFNEQFF. In DNA, the CDR3 is TGCGCCAGCAGCTTGGCAGCGGGAGGGTTCAATGAGCAGTTCTTC.

This clonotype was seen a few times. The chain has TRBV19 and TRBJ1-5, with unresolved D. Looked up from germline, CDR1 is LNHDA and CDR2 is SQIVND (reference sequence). This CDR3 region has 15 residues. The germline V and J ends were trimmed by 3 bases and 2 bases, with 11 bases remaining between them. In DNA, the CDR3 is TGTGCCAGTAGTATGTTCGTCGGAGGCAATCAGCCCCAGCATTTT. Amino acids: CASSMFVGGNQPQHF.

This chain joins TRBV12-3 or TRBV12-4 and TRBJ1-2; 8 nucleotides match TRBD1. The CDR3 is 14 amino acids. V gave up 3 bases and J gave up 3 bases; unmatched junction bases: 3. CDR3 amino acids: CASSFQTGDYGYTF. DNA of the CDR3: TGTGCCAGCAGTTTTCAGACAGGGGACTATGGCTACACCTTC.

Many counts were recorded for this clonotype. CDR3 nucleotides: TGTGCCAGCATCCACGGTGGTATTGGGGAAGAGCAGTACTTC. Residues: CASIHGGIGEEQYF. This chain uses TRBV7-2 with TRBJ2-7; D remains ambiguous. Deletions cut 7 bases from V and 7 bases from J, with 20 bases between. Germline values: CDR1 SGHTA, CDR2 FQGNSA. The CDR3 extends over 14 amino acids.

This rearrangement joins TRBV12-3 or TRBV12-4 to TRBJ1-1; 7 nucleotides align to TRBD1. This CDR3 comprises 14 residues. Unmatched junction bases numbered 9, after V lost 10 bases and J lost 1 base. For the CDR3, the DNA is TGTGCCAATCCACCGGGACAGAGGAACACTGAAGCTTTCTTT. It is translated as CANPPGQRNTEAFF.

This clonotype was seen a handful of times. The chain recombines TRBV15 with TRBJ2-7; weak D call: TRBD2 (5 bases). Per the germline V gene, CDR1 is LNHNV and CDR2 is YYDKDF (reference sequence). V was shortened by 1 base and J by 10 bases, with 14 bases between the two germline ends. The CDR3 is 13 residues long. For the CDR3, the DNA is TGTGCCACCAGCAGAGGAAGCGGAGATTCACAGTACTTC. The encoded protein is CATSRGSGDSQYF.

In this sample, this clonotype turned up once. At one end the junction does not follow the germline gene, possibly because of a read error. The J gene is TRBJ1-5, the V gene TRBV2; D call uncertain. The CDR3 is 14 amino acids. From germline, CDR1 is SNHLY and CDR2 FYNNEI. CDR3 loop: CAGSAFTAPQPQHF. DNA of the CDR3: TGTGCCGGCAGTGCGTTCACAGCGCCACAGCCCCAGCATTTT.